This TCR beta chain appears in the sequencing data of a study of cytomegalovirus exposure and HLA in healthy donors. Study outcomes and limitations: A later analysis, which compared TCR beta chains of equal frequency, found the HLA-associated ones more clonally expanded. Specific recognition of CMV antigens was confirmed in vitro for a few chains (all CMV-associated). Being indistinguishable, some V segments were excluded, TRBV6-2 and TRBV6-3 among them. Cytomegalovirus association was assigned to approximately 160 TCR beta chains.

Turning to this clone: What it binds is not known.

Both 60 Vbeta primers and 13 Jbeta primers went into the PCR. Method: immunoSEQ multiplex PCR; TCRdb's copy keeps in-frame clones and lacks some. This sample has just over 150,000 clones, with around 84% found just once. CDR1 MNHEY and CDR2 SVGAGI come from the germline V gene. This CDR3 spans 15 amino acids. Germline trimming cut 2 bases from V and 8 bases from J; bases unmatched to any gene: 9. This chain connects TRBV6-5 to TRBJ1-2; 9 positions match TRBD1. The sequence was collected from a man aged 18 to 35 in good health and CMV-seronegative. The specimen was PBMCs. CDR3 nucleotides: TGTGCCAGCAGTTACGACGGACAGGGGAACGCAGGCTACACCTTC. It specifies CASSYDGQGNAGYTF.